The following is a T cell receptor (beta chain) sequence with its context. Antigen unknown. Clinical symptoms, serum thyroxine, TRAb, thyroid ultrasound and orbital computed tomography established diagnosis. Trimming stripped 2 bases from V and 4 bases from J, with 6 bases between. The germline CDR1 and CDR2 sequences are ENHRY and SYGVKD. There are 14 residues in the CDR3. This sample was taken from a study of T cells in Graves' hyperthyroidism and ophthalmopathy. Amplified TCR beta CDR3 regions derived from RNA transcripts. First-round RT-PCR with HTBI primers amplified the TCR CDR3 region. TCRdb used MiXCR to reprocess the multiplex PCR reads, holding one entry per CDR3 protein. The repertoire consists of more than 500,000 distinct CDR3 sequences, with roughly 50% occurring once and the leading ten covering around a fifth. General study points: Blood held most thyroid clonotypes expanded above 0.001 frequency. Ophthalmopathy prediction by the model preceded onset by a median approximately six months.

Sequencing used peripheral blood or thyroid tissue (not recorded which). This receptor was obtained from an adult woman with Graves' disease, either hyperthyroidism or ophthalmopathy (not recorded which). The chain carries TRBV10-3 and TRBJ2-6, with D uncertain. CDR3 in DNA: TGTGCCATCAGTGAGGACATCGGGGCCAACGTCCTGACTTTC. This gives the protein CAISEDIGANVLTF.